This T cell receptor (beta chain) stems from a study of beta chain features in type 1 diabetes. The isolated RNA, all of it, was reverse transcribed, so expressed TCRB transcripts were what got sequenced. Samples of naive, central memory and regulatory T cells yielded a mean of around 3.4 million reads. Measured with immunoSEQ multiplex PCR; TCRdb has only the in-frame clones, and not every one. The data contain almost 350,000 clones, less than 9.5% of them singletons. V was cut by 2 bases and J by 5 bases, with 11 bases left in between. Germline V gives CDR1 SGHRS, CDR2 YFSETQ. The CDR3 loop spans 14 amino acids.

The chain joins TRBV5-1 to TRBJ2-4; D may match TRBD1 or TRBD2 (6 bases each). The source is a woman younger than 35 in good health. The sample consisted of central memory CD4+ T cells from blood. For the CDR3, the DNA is TGCGCCAGCAGCTTACAGGGCGGGGAAAACATTCAGTACTTC. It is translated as CASSLQGGENIQYF.